The 19 T cell receptor beta chains in this list originate from one sample, sequenced in a study of blood T cell repertoires in COVID-19. Profiling relied on immunoSEQ multiplex PCR, and the TCRdb table lists in-frame clones only, not all of them. This sample has 65,000 to 85,000 clones, with 80% to 90% found just once. The sample was peripheral blood. These receptors were taken from a woman aged 55-70 years with acute or convalescent COVID-19.

This clone occurred a few times. The rearrangement links TRBV6-4 to TRBJ1-1; D not certain. This CDR3 comprises 14 residues. Germline CDR1 MRHNA, CDR2 SNTAGT. Trimming left V 5 bases short and J 1 base short, with 11 bases between. CDR3 DNA: TGTGCCAGCAGTCCGTCCCAGGCGAACACTGAAGCTTTCTTT. It encodes CASSPSQANTEAFF.

V is TRBV3-1 (or the pseudogene TRBV3-2) and J is TRBJ2-2; D may be TRBD2 (5 bases). The CDR3 has 14 residues. CDR1 and CDR2 (germline): LGHDT, YNNKEL (reference sequence). V dropped 6 bases and J dropped 3 bases, with 11 bases sitting between them. The CDR3 reads CASRRGPDTGELFF. CDR3 DNA: TGTGCCAGCAGACGGGGTCCTGACACCGGGGAGCTGTTTTTT.

V usage is TRBV20-1 and J usage is TRBJ1-6, with a possible D match to TRBD1 (5 bases). Germline V gene sequence: CDR1 DFQATT, CDR2 SNEGSKA (reference sequence). V was cut by 3 bases and J by 9 bases, with 18 bases left in between. This CDR3 contains 15 residues. CDR3 DNA: TGCAGTGCTAGTTTCTTAGGGGCAGGGATTTCACCCCTCCACTTT. This encodes CSASFLGAGISPLHF.

The V gene is TRBV14, the J gene TRBJ1-1; D is possibly TRBD1 (5 bases). Germline V CDR1 and CDR2: SGHDN, FVKESK. V was trimmed by 4 bases and J by 4 bases, leaving 10 bases between them. This CDR3 contains 13 residues. For the CDR3, the DNA is TGTGCCAGCAGCCCACAGGATACCACTGAAGCTTTCTTT. It specifies CASSPQDTTEAFF.

The CDR3 loop reads CASTSSTGVSYNSPLHF. CDR3 DNA: TGTGCCAGCACCTCCTCCACCGGGGTATCCTATAATTCACCCCTCCACTTT. This rearrangement joins TRBV27 to TRBJ1-6; the D is unclear. The V and J ends lost 7 bases and 1 base respectively, with 17 bases between them. The CDR3 consists of 17 residues. Germline CDR1 and CDR2: MNHEY and SMNVEV (reference sequence).

The genes are TRBV5-1 and TRBJ2-5; D might be TRBD1 (5 bases). Trimming left V 4 bases short and J 4 bases short, with 14 bases between. The germline gives CDR1 SGHRS, CDR2 YFSETQ. CDR3 length equals 14 residues. This CDR3 is CASSTSQGIETQYF. The DNA of the CDR3 is TGCGCCAGCAGCACGTCCCAGGGAATAGAGACCCAGTACTTC.

The chain joins TRBV19 to TRBJ1-6; no definite D call. This CDR3 spans 15 amino acids. V dropped 3 bases and J dropped 7 bases, with 13 bases sitting between them. Germline CDR1 is LNHDA and CDR2 is SQIVND (reference sequence). The CDR3 spells CASSIQRQANSPLHF. The DNA of the CDR3 is TGTGCCAGTAGTATTCAACGGCAGGCGAATTCACCCCTCCACTTT.

This clone appeared a few times. This chain joins TRBV19 and TRBJ1-1; 10 positions agree with TRBD1. The CDR3 contains 16 residues. V shed 6 bases and J 1 base; nucleotides not matched to a gene: 8. Looked up from germline, CDR1 is LNHDA and CDR2 is SQIVND (reference sequence). The CDR3 DNA reads as TGTGCCAGTAGGAAGGACAGGGGGAGGGGGAACACTGAAGCTTTCTTT. Amino acid sequence: CASRKDRGRGNTEAFF.

V usage is TRBV6-5 and J usage is TRBJ1-6; D remains unclear. Trimming took off 2 bases at V and 0 bases at J, with 5 bases between the two ends. Germline V lookup: CDR1 MNHEY, CDR2 SVGAGI. The CDR3 totals 15 residues. CDR3 DNA: TGTGCCAGCAGTTACGGGAGCTCCTATAATTCACCCCTCCACTTT. As protein: CASSYGSSYNSPLHF.

This clone was seen just once. This chain connects TRBV6-1 to TRBJ1-5; no definite D call. Germline-derived CDR1 and CDR2 are MNHNS and SASEGT. Trimming removed 3 bases from V and 6 bases from J, with 9 bases in between. The CDR3 is 13 amino acids. The CDR3 DNA sequence: TGTGCCAGCAGTGAGAGAGGGATTCAGCCCCAGCATTTT. As protein: CASSERGIQPQHF.

This chain joins TRBV15 and TRBJ2-1, with TRBD1 matching 7 bases. V dropped 0 bases and J dropped 7; count of bases not matched to a gene: 6. The CDR3 has 15 amino acids. Per the germline V gene, CDR1 is LNHNV and CDR2 is YYDKDF (reference sequence). The DNA of the CDR3 is TGTGCCACCAGCAGAGATCTCAAGGGGGCAAATGAGCAGTTCTTC. It yields the protein CATSRDLKGANEQFF.

The chain uses TRBV6-7 and TRBJ1-6, with 9 nucleotides matching TRBD1. TRBV6-7 is given ORF status, its function remaining uncertain. The CDR3 is 14 amino acids. J lost 4 bases, V lost 8 bases, and 3 bases had no gene match. The DNA of the CDR3 is TGTGCCAGCGGAGGGACAGGGTATAATTCACCCCTCCACTTT. Translated, it gives CASGGTGYNSPLHF.

This chain links TRBV6-2 or TRBV6-3 with TRBJ1-1; weak D call: TRBD1 (5 bases). The CDR3 spans 18 residues. Germline assignment: CDR1 MNHEY and CDR2 SVGEGT. V lost 6 bases, J lost 1 base, and 24 bases lay in between. DNA for the CDR3: TGTGCCAGCAGCCCTCCCCCCGACAGACGTTGGGGGAACACTGAAGCTTTCTTT. Amino acid sequence: CASSPPPDRRWGNTEAFF.

V gene TRBV7-3 combines with J gene TRBJ1-1; D is unclear. The CDR3 runs to 15 residues. With 1 base removed from V and 5 bases from J, the gap between germline ends came to 14 bases. Per the germline V gene, CDR1 is SGHTA and CDR2 is FQGTGA. The CDR3 nucleotides read TGTGCCAGCAGCTTAAACGGAATGCGAGGGACTGAAGCTTTCTTT. Its translation: CASSLNGMRGTEAFF. The variable domain in full, with the rest retrieved from reference TRBV7-3 and TRBJ1-1, is GAGVSQTPSNKVTEKGKYVELRCDPISGHTALYWYRQSLGQGPEFLIYFQGTGAADDSGLPNDRFFAVRPEGSVSTLKIQRTERGDSAVYLCASSLNGMRGTEAFFGQGTRLTVV.

This clone was seen only once. This rearrangement joins TRBV5-4 to TRBJ1-1; D uncertain. The germline gives CDR1 SGHNT, CDR2 YYREEE (reference sequence). V was clipped by 5 bases and J by 8 bases, with 13 bases between them. This CDR3 contains 12 residues. The CDR3 sequence is CASSRGPQEAFF. The CDR3 region has the DNA TGTGCCAGCAGTCGTGGGCCTCAAGAAGCTTTCTTT.

The V and J genes are TRBV5-4 and TRBJ2-7; TRBD1 matches 9 bases. The V gene end was trimmed by 5 bases and the J gene end by 3 bases; junction bases not matched to a gene: 9. CDR1 and CDR2 from the germline V gene are SGHNT and YYREEE (reference sequence). CDR3 length: 15 amino acids. The CDR3 region is CASSLLGQGGYEQYV. The DNA of the CDR3 is TGTGCCAGCAGTTTACTGGGACAGGGAGGCTACGAGCAGTACGTC.

The chain carries TRBV6-5 and TRBJ2-1, with D tentatively TRBD1 (5 bases). CDR3 size: 13 residues. Deletions cut 1 base from V and 10 bases from J, with 11 bases between. Per germline, CDR1 MNHEY and CDR2 SVGAGI. The CDR3 sequence is CASSYYRGQEQFF. CDR3 nucleotide sequence: TGTGCCAGCAGTTACTATAGGGGCCAGGAGCAGTTCTTC.

The rearrangement links TRBV6-5 to TRBJ2-7, with D unclear. The germline V gene has CDR1 MNHEY and CDR2 SVGAGI. CDR3 length: 11 residues. Trimming took 8 bases from V and 5 from J, leaving 10 bases between them. CDR3 sequence reads: CASFRLNEQYF. As DNA, the CDR3 is TGTGCCAGCTTTAGACTTAACGAGCAGTACTTC.

There are a few counts of this clone. The rearrangement links TRBV7-9 to TRBJ1-6; D gene ambiguous. The CDR3 extends over 14 amino acids. The V gene lost 1 base and the J gene lost 8 bases, with 9 bases spanning the gap. Germline CDR1 and CDR2: SEHNR and FQNEAQ (reference sequence). This chain's CDR3 is CASSLGTADSPLHF. Here the CDR3 DNA reads TGTGCCAGCAGCTTAGGCACAGCCGATTCACCCCTCCACTTT.